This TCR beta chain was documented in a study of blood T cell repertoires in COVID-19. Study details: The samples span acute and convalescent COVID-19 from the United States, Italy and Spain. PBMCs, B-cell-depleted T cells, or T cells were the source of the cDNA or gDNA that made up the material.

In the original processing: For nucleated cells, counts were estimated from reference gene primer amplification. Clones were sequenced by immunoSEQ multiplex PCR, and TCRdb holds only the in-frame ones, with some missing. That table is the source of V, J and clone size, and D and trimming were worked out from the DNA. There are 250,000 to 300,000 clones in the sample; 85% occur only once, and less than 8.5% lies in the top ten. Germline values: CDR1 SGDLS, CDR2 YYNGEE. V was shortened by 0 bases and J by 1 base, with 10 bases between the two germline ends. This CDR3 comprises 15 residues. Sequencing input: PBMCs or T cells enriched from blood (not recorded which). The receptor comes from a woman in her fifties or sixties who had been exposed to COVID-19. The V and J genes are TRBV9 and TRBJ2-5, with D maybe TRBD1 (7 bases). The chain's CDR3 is CASSVGRDSQETQYF. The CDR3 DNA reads TGTGCCAGCAGCGTAGGGAGGGACAGCCAAGAGACCCAGTACTTC. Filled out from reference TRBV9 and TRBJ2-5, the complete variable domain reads DSGVTQTPKHLITATGQRVTLRCSPRSGDLSVYWYQQSLDQGLQFLIQYYNGEERAKGNILERFSAQQFPDLHSELNLSSLELGDSALYFCASSVGRDSQETQYFGPGTRLLVL.